The sequence of this TCR beta chain was determined in a study of blood T cells in healthy people across ages. Germline V gene sequence: CDR1 DFQATT, CDR2 SNEGSKA (reference sequence). The CDR3 is made up of 14 amino acids. V lost 3 bases and J lost 8; bases outside the gene matches: 6. The second PCR ran about 6 to 12 cycles with a sample-barcoded 5' primer and J-beta primers. One entry per CDR3 protein results from TCRdb running MiXCR on the 5' RACE reads. Altogether hundreds of thousands of distinct CDR3 sequences are present, 50% to 65% being singletons, with the ten largest covering approximately 41%. Whole-study findings and limits: Estimated diversity that came from one million T cells was considered an underestimate.

This clonotype was detected only a few times. Its matching antigen is unknown. Sequenced: blood. This sequence was found in a man older than 75 in good health. This sequence joins TRBV20-1 and TRBJ1-6; TRBD1 agrees at 8 bases. CDR3 sequence (DNA): TGCAGTGCTAGCGGAACAGGGGGGCATTCACCCCTCCACTTT. Its translation is CSASGTGGHSPLHF.